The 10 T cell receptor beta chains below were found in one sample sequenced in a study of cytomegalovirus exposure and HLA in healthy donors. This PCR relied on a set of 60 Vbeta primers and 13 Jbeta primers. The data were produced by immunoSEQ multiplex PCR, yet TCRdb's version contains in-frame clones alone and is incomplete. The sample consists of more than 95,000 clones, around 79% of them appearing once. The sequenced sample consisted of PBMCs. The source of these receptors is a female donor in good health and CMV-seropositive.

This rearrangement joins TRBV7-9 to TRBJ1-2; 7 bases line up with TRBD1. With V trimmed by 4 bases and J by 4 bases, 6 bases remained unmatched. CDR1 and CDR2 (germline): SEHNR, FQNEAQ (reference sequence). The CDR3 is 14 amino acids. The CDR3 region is CASSSGTASYGYTF. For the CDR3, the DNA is TGTGCCAGCAGCTCCGGGACAGCCAGCTATGGCTACACCTTC.

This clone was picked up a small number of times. DNA of the CDR3: TGTGCCAGCAGTTTGAGTACGGGAACTAATGAAAAACTGTTTTTT. It encodes CASSLSTGTNEKLFF. The chain employs TRBV28 and TRBJ1-4, with D uncertain. Looked up from germline, CDR1 is MDHEN and CDR2 is SYDVKM. The CDR3 sequence is 15 residues long. Trimming took off 3 bases at V and 1 base at J, with 9 bases between the two ends.

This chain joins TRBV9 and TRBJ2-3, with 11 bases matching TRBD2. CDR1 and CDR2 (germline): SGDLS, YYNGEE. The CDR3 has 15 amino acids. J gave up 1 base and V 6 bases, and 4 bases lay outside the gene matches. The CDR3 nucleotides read TGTGCCAGCACCGTTAGCGGGGGGGGCACAGATACGCAGTATTTT. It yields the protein CASTVSGGGTDTQYF. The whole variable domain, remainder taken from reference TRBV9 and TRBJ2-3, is DSGVTQTPKHLITATGQRVTLRCSPRSGDLSVYWYQQSLDQGLQFLIQYYNGEERAKGNILERFSAQQFPDLHSELNLSSLELGDSALYFCASTVSGGGTDTQYFGPGTRLTVL.

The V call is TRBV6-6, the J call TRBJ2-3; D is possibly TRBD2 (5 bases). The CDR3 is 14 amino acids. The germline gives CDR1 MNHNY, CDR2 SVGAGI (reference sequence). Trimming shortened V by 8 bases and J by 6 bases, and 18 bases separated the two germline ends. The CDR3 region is CASSGLGRGDTQYF. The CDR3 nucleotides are TGTGCCAGCTCGGGGTTGGGCCGCGGGGATACGCAGTATTTT.

CDR3 coding DNA: TGTGCCCATGGCTCGTCCAGCCAAGAGACCCAGTACTTC. Translated, it gives CAHGSSSQETQYF. The chain links TRBV10-3 to TRBJ2-5, with D hard to call. CDR1 ENHRY and CDR2 SYGVKD come from the germline V gene. The V end was cut by 11 bases, the J end by 1 base, with 14 bases between. The CDR3 consists of 13 residues.

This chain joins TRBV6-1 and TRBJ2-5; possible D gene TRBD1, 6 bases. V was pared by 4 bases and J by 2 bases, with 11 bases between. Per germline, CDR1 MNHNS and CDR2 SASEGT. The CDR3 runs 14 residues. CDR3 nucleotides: TGTGCCAGCAGTGGGCGTAGGGGGCAAGAGACCCAGTACTTC. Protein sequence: CASSGRRGQETQYF.

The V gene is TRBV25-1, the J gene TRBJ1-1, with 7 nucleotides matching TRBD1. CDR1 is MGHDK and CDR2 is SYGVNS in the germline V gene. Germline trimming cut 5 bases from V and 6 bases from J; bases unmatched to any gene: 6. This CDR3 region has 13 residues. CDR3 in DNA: TGTGCCAGCAGTTCACATCAGGGGGCTGAAGCTTTCTTT. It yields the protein CASSSHQGAEAFF.

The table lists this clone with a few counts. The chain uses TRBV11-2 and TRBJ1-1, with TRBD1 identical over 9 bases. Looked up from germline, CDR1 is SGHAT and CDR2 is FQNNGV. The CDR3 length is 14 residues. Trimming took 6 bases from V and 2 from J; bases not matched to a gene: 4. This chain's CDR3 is CASRRTGANTEAFF. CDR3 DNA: TGTGCCAGCAGACGGACAGGGGCTAACACTGAAGCTTTCTTT.

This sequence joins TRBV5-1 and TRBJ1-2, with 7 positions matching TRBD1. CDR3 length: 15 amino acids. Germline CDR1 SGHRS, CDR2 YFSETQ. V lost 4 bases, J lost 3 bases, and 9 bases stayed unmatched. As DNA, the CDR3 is TGCGCCAGCAGCCTGTCGACAGGGATGGACTATGGCTACACCTTC. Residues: CASSLSTGMDYGYTF.

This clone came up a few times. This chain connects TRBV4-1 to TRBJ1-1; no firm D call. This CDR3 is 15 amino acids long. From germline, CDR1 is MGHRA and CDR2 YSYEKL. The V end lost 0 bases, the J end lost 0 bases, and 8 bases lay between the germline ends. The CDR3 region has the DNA TGCGCCAGCAGCCAAGATAACTACATGAACACTGAAGCTTTCTTT. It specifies CASSQDNYMNTEAFF.